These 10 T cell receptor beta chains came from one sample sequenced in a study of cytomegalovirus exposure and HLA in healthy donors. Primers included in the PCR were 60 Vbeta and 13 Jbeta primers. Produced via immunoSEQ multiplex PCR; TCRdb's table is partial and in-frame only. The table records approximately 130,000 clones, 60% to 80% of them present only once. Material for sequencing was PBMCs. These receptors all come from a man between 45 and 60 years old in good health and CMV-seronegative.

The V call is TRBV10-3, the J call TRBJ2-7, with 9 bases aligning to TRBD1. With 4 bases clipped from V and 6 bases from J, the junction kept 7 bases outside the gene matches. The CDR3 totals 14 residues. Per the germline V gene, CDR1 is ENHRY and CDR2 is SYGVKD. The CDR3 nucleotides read TGTGCCATCAGTGTTGGGGACAGGGACCCCGAGCAGTACTTC. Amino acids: CAISVGDRDPEQYF.

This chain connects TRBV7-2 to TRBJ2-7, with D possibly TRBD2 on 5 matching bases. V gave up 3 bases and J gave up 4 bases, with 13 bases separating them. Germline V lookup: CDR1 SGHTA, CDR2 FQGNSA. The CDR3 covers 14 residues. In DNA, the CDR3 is TGTGCCAGCAGCTTCCCGGACTGGGGATACGAGCAGTACTTC. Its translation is CASSFPDWGYEQYF.

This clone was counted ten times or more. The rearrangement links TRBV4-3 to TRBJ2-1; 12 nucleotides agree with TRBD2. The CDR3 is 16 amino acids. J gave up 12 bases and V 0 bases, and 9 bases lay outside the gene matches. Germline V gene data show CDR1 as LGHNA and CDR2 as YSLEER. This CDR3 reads CASSQDPSGRVRGQFF. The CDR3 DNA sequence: TGCGCCAGCAGCCAAGACCCTAGCGGGAGGGTTAGGGGGCAGTTCTTC.

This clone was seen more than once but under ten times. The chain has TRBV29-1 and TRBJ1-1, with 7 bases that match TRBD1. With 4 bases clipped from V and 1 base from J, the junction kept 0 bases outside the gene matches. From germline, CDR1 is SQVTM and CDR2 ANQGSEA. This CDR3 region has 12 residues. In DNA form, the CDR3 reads TGCAGCGTTGGACAGGGGAACACTGAAGCTTTCTTT. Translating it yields CSVGQGNTEAFF.

The CDR3 is CASSYPLGGQGGYGYTF. CDR3 bases: TGTGCCAGCAGTTACCCGCTAGGGGGACAGGGGGGCTATGGCTACACCTTC. The rearrangement uses TRBV28 and TRBJ1-2; 11 positions match TRBD1. This CDR3 contains 17 residues. Trimming at V came to 4 bases and at J to 4 bases, leaving 11 bases not matched to a gene. CDR1 is MDHEN, CDR2 SYDVKM, per germline.

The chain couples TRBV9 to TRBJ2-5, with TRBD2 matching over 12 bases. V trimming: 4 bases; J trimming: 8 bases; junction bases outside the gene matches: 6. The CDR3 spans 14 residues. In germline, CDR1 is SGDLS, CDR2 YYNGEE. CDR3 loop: CASSPRTSGDTQYF. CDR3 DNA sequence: TGTGCCAGCAGCCCCCGGACTAGCGGGGATACCCAGTACTTC.

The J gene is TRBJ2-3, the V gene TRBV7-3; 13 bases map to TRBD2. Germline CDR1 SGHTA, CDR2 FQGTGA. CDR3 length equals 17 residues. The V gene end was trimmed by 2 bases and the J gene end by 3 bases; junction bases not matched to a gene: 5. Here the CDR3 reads CASSLGGLAGVTDTQYF. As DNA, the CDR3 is TGTGCCAGCAGCTTAGGCGGACTAGCGGGAGTAACAGATACGCAGTATTTT.

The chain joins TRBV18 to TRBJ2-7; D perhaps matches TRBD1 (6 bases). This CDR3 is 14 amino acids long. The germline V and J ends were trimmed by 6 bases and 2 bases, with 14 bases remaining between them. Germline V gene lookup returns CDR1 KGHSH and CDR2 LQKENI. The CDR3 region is CASSVQGVAYEQYF. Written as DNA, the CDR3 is TGTGCCAGCTCCGTACAGGGAGTCGCCTACGAGCAGTACTTC.

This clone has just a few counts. This chain's CDR3 is CASSETRGTGELFF. The CDR3 DNA is TGTGCCAGCTCGGAGACTCGGGGCACCGGGGAGCTGTTTTTT. The genes are TRBV18 and TRBJ2-2; TRBD2 might be the D (5 bases). The CDR3 contains 14 residues. V lost 6 bases, J lost 4 bases, and 12 bases lay in between. Germline CDR1 reads KGHSH; CDR2 reads LQKENI.

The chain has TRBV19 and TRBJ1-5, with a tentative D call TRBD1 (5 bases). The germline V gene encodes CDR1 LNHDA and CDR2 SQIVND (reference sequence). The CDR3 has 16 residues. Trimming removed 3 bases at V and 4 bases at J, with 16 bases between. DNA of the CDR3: TGTGCCAGTAGTATTAATTCAAGGGGCAGTAATCAGCCCCAGCATTTT. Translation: CASSINSRGSNQPQHF. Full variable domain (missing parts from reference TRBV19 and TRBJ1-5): DGGITQSPKYLFRKEGQNVTLSCEQNLNHDAMYWYRQDPGQGLRLIYYSQIVNDFQKGDIAEGYSVSREKKESFPLTVTSAQKNPTAFYLCASSINSRGSNQPQHFGDGTRLSIL.